The rows below give T cell receptor beta chains drawn from one sample of a study of blood T cell repertoires in COVID-19. Method: immunoSEQ multiplex PCR; TCRdb's copy keeps in-frame clones and lacks some. The profile covers some 150,000 clones, with 80% to 90% appearing a single time and roughly 3.5% taken by the ten largest. Sequencing used peripheral blood. The receptors were sampled from a man aged 70-80 years with acute or convalescent COVID-19. Both conserved end residues are trimmed from each CDR3.

J: TRBJ2-1
V: TRBV7-8
CDR3: ASSFIRERIVNEQF

J: TRBJ2-3
V: TRBV6-5
CDR3: ASSYVGGFQY

J: TRBJ2-3
V: TRBV6-1
CDR3: ASSLTGVADTQY

J: TRBJ2-7
V: TRBV6-5
CDR3: ASRDRAVTYEQY

J: TRBJ2-7
V: TRBV7-9
CDR3: ASSSGLAGRRGPYEQY

J: TRBJ2-3
V: TRBV27
CDR3: ASSSGLAGPNTDTQY

J: TRBJ1-4
V: TRBV4-3
CDR3: ASSQDVSDEKLF

J: TRBJ2-3
V: TRBV14
CDR3: ASSPLSGDTQY

J: TRBJ1-5
V: TRBV19
CDR3: ASSTTGVDQPQH

J: TRBJ1-6
V: TRBV3-1/TRBV3-2
CDR3: ASSLRTDNSPLH

J: TRBJ1-5
V: TRBV19
CDR3: ASTPGYSNQPQH

J: TRBJ2-6
V: TRBV4-3
CDR3: ASSSQGAAGANVLT

J: TRBJ2-7
V: TRBV15
CDR3: ATSFWRGAYEQY

J: TRBJ1-1
V: TRBV11-2
CDR3: ASSPAGGGTEAF

J: TRBJ2-5
V: TRBV6-5
CDR3: ASRRRREETRY

J: TRBJ2-3
V: TRBV27
CDR3: ASSLGAWETDTQY

J: TRBJ2-1
V: TRBV4-2
CDR3: ASSQGSAGDEQF

J: TRBJ1-5
V: TRBV5-5
CDR3: ASSSHRGETQH

J: TRBJ1-1
V: TRBV7-9
CDR3: ASSLGEKTAF

J: TRBJ2-3
V: TRBV28
CDR3: ASSPLGGTDTQY

J: TRBJ1-5
V: TRBV13
CDR3: ASSLGREQPQH

J: TRBJ2-7
V: TRBV9
CDR3: ASSTVGRTLEEQY

J: TRBJ2-5
V: TRBV19
CDR3: ASRRGNQETQY

J: TRBJ2-1
V: TRBV20-1
CDR3: SASYTHLF

J: TRBJ1-3
V: TRBV7-3
CDR3: ASSPAGAGSGNTIY

J: TRBJ2-2
V: TRBV4-3
CDR3: ASSQGLADNTGELF

J: TRBJ1-5
V: TRBV20-1
CDR3: SASYGTGNHGNQPQH

J: TRBJ1-1
V: TRBV2
CDR3: ASKGSRMGEAF

J: TRBJ2-1
V: TRBV7-2
CDR3: ASSFGSSGYNEQF

J: TRBJ1-1
V: TRBV25-1
CDR3: ASSDPKAPGGNTEAF

J: TRBJ2-3
V: TRBV28
CDR3: ASSLFQGGTQY

J: TRBJ1-3
V: TRBV5-5
CDR3: ASSLVGASGNTIY

J: TRBJ2-1
V: TRBV5-1
CDR3: ASSLALAGHNEQF

J: TRBJ2-1
V: TRBV18
CDR3: ATREGRAGNEQF

J: TRBJ2-7
V: TRBV5-1
CDR3: ASSLGPGRAYEQY

J: TRBJ2-1
V: TRBV5-4
CDR3: ASSLRVYNEQF

J: TRBJ1-4
V: TRBV19
CDR3: ASSSRTGNEKLF

J: TRBJ2-5
V: TRBV15
CDR3: ATSRDDYQETQY

J: TRBJ1-6
V: TRBV7-3
CDR3: ASSTQGDSNSPLH

J: TRBJ2-2
V: TRBV3-1/TRBV3-2
CDR3: ASSQDAAVGGELF

J: TRBJ1-2
V: TRBV7-2
CDR3: ASSLPGQGRYYGYT

J: TRBJ1-1
V: TRBV6-5
CDR3: ASSWDSQNTEAF

J: TRBJ2-1
V: TRBV5-1
CDR3: ASSSGLAQTYNEQF

J: TRBJ2-1
V: TRBV7-6
CDR3: ASSPGTSGYNEQF

J: TRBJ2-1
V: TRBV4-3
CDR3: ASSQDPAGGGYNEQF

J: TRBJ2-1
V: TRBV7-2
CDR3: ASSFTSGRSNEQF

J: TRBJ2-1
V: TRBV30
CDR3: AWSRSGLASYNEQF

J: TRBJ2-7
V: TRBV28
CDR3: ARYRDRVNEQY